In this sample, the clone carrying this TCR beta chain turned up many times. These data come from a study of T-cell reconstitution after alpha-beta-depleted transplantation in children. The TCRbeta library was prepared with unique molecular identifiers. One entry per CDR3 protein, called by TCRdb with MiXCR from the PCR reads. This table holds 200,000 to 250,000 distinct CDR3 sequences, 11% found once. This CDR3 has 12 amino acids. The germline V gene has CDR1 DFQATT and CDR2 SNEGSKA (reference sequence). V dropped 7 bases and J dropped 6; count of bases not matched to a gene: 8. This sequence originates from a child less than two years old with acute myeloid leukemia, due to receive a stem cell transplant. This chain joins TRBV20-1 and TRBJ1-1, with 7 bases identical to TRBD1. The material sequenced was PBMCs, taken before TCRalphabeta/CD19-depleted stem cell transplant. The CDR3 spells CSVKQGYSEAFF. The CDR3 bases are TGCAGTGTTAAACAGGGGTACTCTGAAGCTTTCTTT.